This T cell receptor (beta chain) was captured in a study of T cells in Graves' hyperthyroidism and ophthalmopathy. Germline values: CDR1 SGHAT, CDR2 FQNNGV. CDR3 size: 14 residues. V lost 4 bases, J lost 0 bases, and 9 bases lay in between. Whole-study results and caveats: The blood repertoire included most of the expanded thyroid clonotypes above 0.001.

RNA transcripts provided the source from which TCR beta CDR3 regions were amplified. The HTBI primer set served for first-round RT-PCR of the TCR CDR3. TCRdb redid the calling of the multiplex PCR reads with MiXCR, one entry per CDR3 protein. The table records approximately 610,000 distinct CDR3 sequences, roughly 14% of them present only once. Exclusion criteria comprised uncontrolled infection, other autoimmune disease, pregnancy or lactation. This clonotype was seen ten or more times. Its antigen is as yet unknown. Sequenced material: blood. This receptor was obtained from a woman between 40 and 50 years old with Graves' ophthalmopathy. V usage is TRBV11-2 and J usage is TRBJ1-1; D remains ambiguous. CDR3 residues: CASSSSSMNTEAFF. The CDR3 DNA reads TGTGCCAGCAGCTCCAGCAGTATGAACACTGAAGCTTTCTTT.